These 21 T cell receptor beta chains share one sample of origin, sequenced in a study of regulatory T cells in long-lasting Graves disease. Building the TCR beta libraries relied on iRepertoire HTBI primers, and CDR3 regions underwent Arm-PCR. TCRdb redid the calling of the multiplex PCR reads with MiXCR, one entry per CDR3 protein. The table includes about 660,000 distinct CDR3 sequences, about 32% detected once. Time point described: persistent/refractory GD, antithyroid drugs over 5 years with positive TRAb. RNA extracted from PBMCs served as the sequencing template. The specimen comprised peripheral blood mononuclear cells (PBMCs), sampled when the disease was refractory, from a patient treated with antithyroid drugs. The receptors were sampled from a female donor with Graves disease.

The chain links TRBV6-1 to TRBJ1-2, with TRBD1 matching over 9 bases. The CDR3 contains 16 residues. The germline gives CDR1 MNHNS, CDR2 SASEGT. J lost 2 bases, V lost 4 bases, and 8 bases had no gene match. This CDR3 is CASSGPDRGRNYGYTF. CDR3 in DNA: TGTGCCAGCAGTGGTCCGGACAGGGGCAGAAACTATGGCTACACCTTC.

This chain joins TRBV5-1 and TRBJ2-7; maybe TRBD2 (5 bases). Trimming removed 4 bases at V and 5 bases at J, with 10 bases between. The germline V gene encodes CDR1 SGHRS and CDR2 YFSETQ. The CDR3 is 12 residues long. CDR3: CASSNPSHEQYF. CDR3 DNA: TGCGCCAGCAGCAACCCTAGCCACGAGCAGTACTTC.

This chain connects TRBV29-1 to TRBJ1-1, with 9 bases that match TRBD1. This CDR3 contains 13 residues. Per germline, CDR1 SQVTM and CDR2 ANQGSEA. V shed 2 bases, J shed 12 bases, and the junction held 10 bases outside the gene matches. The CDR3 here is CSVETGGNRGPFF. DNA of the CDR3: TGCAGCGTTGAAACAGGGGGCAATCGGGGCCCTTTCTTT.

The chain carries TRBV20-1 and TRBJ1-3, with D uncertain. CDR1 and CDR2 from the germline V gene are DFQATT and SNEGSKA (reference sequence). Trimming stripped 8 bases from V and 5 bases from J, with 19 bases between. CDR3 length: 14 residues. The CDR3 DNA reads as TGCAGTACTCTAATCGTTGACCGTCGAAACACCATATATTTT. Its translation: CSTLIVDRRNTIYF.

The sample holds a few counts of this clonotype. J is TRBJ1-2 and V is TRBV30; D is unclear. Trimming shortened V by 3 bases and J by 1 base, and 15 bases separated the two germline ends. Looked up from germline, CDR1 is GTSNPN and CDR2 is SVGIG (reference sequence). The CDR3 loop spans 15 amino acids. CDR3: CAWSLGDTHNYGYTF. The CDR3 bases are TGTGCCTGGAGCCTGGGTGATACTCATAACTATGGCTACACCTTC.

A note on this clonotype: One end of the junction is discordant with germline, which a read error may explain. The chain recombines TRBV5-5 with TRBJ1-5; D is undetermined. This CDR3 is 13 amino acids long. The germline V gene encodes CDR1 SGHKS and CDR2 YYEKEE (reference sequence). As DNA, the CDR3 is TGTGCCAACAGCAAAGACTGGGAACGGCCCCAGCATTTT. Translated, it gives CANSKDWERPQHF. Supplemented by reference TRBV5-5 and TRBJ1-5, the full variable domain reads DAGVTQSPTHLIKTRGQQVTLRCSPISGHKSVSWYQQVLGQGPQFIFQYYEKEERGRGNFPDRFSARQFPNYSSELNVNALLLGDSALYLCANSKDWERPQHFGDGTRLSIL.

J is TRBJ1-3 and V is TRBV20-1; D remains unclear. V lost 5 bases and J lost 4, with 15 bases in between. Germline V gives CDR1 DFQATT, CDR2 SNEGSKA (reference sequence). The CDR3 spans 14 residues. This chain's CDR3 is CSAQDITTGNTIYF. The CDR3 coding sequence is TGCAGTGCTCAAGACATCACTACAGGAAACACCATATATTTT.

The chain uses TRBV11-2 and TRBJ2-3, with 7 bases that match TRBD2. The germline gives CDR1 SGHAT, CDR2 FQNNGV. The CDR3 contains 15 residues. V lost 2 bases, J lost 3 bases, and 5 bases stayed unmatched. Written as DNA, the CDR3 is TGTGCCAGCAGCTTACTCTCCGGGAGGACAGATACGCAGTATTTT. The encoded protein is CASSLLSGRTDTQYF. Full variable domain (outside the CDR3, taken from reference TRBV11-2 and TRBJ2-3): EAGVAQSPRYKIIEKRQSVAFWCNPISGHATLYWYQQILGQGPKLLIQFQNNGVVDDSQLPKDRFSAERLKGVDSTLKIQPAKLEDSAVYLCASSLLSGRTDTQYFGPGTRLTVL.

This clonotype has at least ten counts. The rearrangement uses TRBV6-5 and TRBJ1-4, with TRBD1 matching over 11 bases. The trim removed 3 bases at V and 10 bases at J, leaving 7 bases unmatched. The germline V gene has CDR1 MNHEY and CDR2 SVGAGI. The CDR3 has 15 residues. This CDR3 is CASSYGGQGGTKLFF. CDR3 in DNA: TGTGCCAGCAGTTATGGGGGACAGGGGGGAACAAAACTGTTTTTT.

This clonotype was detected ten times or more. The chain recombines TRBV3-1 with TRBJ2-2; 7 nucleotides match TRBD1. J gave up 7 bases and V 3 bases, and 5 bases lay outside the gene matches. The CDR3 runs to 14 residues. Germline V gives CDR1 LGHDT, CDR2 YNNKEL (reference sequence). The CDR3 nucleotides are TGTGCCAGCAGCCATAGGACAGGTGGCGGGGAGCTGTTTTTT. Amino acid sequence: CASSHRTGGGELFF.

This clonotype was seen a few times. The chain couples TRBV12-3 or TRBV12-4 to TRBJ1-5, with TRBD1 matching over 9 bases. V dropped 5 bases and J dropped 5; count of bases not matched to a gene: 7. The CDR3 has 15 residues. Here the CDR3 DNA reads TGTGCCAGCAGTCCAGACAGGGGGGAAGATCAGCCCCAGCATTTT. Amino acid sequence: CASSPDRGEDQPQHF.

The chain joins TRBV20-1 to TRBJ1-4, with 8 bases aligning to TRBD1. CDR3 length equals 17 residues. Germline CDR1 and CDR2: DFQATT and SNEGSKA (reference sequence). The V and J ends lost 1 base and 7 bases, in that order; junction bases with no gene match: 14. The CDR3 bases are TGCAGTGCTAGAGCACCCCTCCGACAGGGGTTGGGTGAAAAACTGTTTTTT. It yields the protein CSARAPLRQGLGEKLFF.

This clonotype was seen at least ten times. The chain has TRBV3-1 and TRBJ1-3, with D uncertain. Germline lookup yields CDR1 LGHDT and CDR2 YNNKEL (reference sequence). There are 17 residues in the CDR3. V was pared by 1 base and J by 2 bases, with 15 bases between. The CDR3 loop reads CASSQGLGGVTGNTIYF. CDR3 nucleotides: TGTGCCAGCAGCCAAGGCCTCGGCGGGGTAACTGGAAACACCATATATTTT.

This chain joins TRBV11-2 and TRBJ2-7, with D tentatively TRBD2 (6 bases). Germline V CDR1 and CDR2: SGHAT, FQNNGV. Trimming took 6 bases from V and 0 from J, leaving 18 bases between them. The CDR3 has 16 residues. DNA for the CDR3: TGTGCCAGCAGGAGGCCGGGGGTTAAGAGCTCCTACGAGCAGTACTTC. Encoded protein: CASRRPGVKSSYEQYF.

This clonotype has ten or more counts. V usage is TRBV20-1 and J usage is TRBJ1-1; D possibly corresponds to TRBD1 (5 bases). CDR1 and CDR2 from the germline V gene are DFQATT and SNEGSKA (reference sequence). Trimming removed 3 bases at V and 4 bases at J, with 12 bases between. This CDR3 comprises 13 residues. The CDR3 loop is CSARNIRVTEAFF. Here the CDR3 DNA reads TGCAGTGCTAGGAACATCAGGGTCACTGAAGCTTTCTTT.

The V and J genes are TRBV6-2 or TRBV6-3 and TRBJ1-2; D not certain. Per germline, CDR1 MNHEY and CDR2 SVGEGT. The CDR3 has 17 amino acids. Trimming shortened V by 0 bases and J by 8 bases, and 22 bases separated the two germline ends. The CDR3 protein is CASSYSKGNFKVVGYTF. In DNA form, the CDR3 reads TGTGCCAGCAGTTACTCGAAGGGTAATTTTAAAGTGGTGGGCTACACCTTC.

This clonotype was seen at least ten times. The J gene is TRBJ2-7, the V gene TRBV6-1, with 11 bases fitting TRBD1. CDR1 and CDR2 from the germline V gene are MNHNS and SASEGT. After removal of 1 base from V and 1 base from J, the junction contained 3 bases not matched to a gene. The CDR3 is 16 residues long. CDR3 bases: TGTGCCAGCAGTGAAGGGGGACAGGGGGTTTCCTACGAGCAGTACTTC. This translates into CASSEGGQGVSYEQYF.

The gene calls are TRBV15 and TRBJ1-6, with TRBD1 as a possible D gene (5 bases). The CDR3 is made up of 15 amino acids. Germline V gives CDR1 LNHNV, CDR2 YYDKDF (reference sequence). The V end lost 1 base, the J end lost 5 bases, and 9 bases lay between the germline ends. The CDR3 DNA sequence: TGTGCCACCAGCAGAGGGCCGGGGGATAATTCACCCCTCCACTTT. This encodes CATSRGPGDNSPLHF.

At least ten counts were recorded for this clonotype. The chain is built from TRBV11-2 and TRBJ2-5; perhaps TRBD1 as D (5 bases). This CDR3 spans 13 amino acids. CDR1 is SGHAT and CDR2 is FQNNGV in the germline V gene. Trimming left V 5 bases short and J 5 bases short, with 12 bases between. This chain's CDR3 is CASSHDSGETQYF. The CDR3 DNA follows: TGTGCCAGCAGCCACGACAGTGGCGAGACCCAGTACTTC.

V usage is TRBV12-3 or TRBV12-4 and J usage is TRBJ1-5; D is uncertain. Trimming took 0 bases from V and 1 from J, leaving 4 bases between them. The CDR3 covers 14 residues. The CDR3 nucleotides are TGTGCCAGCAGTTTAGCGGAGAGCAATCAGCCCCAGCATTTT. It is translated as CASSLAESNQPQHF.

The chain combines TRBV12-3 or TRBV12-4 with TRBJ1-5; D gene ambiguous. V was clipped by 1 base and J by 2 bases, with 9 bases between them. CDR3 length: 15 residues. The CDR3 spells CASSLDGVGNQPQHF. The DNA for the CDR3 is TGTGCCAGCAGTTTAGATGGAGTCGGCAATCAGCCCCAGCATTTT.